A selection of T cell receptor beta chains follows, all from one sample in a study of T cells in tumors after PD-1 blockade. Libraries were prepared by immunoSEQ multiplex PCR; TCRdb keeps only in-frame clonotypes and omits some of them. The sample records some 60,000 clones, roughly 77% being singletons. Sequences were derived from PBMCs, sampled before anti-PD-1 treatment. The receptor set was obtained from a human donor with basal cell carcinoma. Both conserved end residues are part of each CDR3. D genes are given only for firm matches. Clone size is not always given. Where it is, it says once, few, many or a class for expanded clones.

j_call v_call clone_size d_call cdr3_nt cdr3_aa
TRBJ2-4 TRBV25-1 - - TGTGCCAGCAGTGGACTAGCCAAAAACATTCAGTACTTC CASSGLAKNIQYF
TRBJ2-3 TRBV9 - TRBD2 TGTGCCAGCAGCGTATGGCGGGGGGGCGCAGATACGCAGTATTTT CASSVWRGGADTQYF
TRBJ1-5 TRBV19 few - TGTGCCAGTAGCCGGGGGGCCTCGAAGCATTTT CASSRGASKHF
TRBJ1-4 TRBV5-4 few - TGTGCCAGCAGCTTGGATCCTCTCCCGGGGGAAAAACTGTTTTTT CASSLDPLPGEKLFF
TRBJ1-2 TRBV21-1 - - TGTGCCAGCAGCTCCAAGACAGGGGAAGGCTATGGCTACACCTTC CASSSKTGEGYGYTF
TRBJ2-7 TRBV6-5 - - TGTGCCAGCAGGGCGACCGTTAGCTCCTACGAGCAGTACTTC CASRATVSSYEQYF
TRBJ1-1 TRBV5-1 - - TGCGCCAGCAGCTTGCATTGGGGGCAGGGCACTGAAGCTTTCTTT CASSLHWGQGTEAFF
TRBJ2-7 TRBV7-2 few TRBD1 TGTGCCAGCAGCTCCGCCCACAGGGGTAACGAGCAGTACTTC CASSSAHRGNEQYF
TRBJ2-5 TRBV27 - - TGTGCCAGCAGCCCTCTGGCGGCCGCAGAGACCCAGTACTTC CASSPLAAAETQYF
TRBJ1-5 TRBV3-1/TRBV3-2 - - TGTGCCAGCAGCCAGGCAGGGAGCAATCAGCCCCAGCATTTT CASSQAGSNQPQHF
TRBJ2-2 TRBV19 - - TGTGCCAGTAGTATCGTTCAAGGGGCGAACACCGGGGAGCTGTTTTTT CASSIVQGANTGELFF
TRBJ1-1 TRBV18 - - TGTGCCAGCTCACCACCGGTGACTATGAACACTGAAGCTTTCTTT CASSPPVTMNTEAFF